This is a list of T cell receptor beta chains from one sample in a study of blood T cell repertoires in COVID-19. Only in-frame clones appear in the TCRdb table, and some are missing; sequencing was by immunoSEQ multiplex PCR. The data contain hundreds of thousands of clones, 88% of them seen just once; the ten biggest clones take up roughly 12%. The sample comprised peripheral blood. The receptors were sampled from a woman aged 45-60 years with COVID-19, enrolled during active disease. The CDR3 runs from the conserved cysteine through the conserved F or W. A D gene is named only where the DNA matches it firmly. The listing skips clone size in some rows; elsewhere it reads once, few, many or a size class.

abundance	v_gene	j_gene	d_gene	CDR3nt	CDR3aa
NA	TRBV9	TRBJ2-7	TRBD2	TGTGCCAGCGGGAGGGACGGATACTACGAGCAGTACTTC	CASGRDGYYEQYF
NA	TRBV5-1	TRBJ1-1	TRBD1	TGCGCCAGCAGCACAACTTACAGGGGGCTAGGTGAAGCTTTCTTT	CASSTTYRGLGEAFF
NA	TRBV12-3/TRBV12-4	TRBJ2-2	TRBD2	TGTGCCAGCGGGCTAGCGGTCGGGGAGCTGTTTTTT	CASGLAVGELFF
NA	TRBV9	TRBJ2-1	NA	TGTGCCAGCGGGGGGGGCACCTACAATGAGCAGTTCTTC	CASGGGTYNEQFF
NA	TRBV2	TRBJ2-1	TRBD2	TGTGCCAGCAGATTTGAGCGGGGGGTTGCGAATGAGCAGTTCTTC	CASRFERGVANEQFF
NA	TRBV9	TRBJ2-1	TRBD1	TGTGCCAGCAGCCCCGGGGACAGGTACAATGAGCAGTTCTTC	CASSPGDRYNEQFF
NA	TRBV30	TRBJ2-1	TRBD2	TGTGCCTGCCTTAGCGGGGGGGCCAGCGCCTACAATGAGCAGTTCTTC	CACLSGGASAYNEQFF
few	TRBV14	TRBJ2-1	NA	TGTGCCAGCAGCCCACTAGGGACTTACAATGAGCAGTTCTTC	CASSPLGTYNEQFF
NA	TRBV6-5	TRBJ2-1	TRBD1	TGTGCCAGCAGGGTGACAGGGTACAATGAGCAGTTCTTC	CASRVTGYNEQFF
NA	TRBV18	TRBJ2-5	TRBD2	TGTGCCAGCTCACCTATAAGGACTAGCGGGGGCCAAGAGACCCAGTACTTC	CASSPIRTSGGQETQYF
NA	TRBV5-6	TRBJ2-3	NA	TGTGCCAGCAGCTCGGCGGGGACTTTTCACACAGATACGCAGTATTTT	CASSSAGTFHTDTQYF
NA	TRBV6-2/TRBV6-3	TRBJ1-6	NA	TGTGCCAGCAGTCGGGGGTTTAAGGCGGCCAATTCACCCCTCCACTTT	CASSRGFKAANSPLHF
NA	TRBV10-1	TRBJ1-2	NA	TGCGCCAGCAGTGACAGGGTTGGCTATGGCTACACCTTC	CASSDRVGYGYTF
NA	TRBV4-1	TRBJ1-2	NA	TGCGCCAGCAGCCCAGGCGGGGGGCTTATCTATGGCTACACCTTC	CASSPGGGLIYGYTF
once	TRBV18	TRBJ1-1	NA	TGTGCCAGCTCACCACAGCTGAACACTGAAGCTTTCTTT	CASSPQLNTEAFF
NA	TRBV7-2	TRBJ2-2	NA	TGTGCCAGCAGGCCATCGGGCACCGGGGAGCTGTTTTTT	CASRPSGTGELFF
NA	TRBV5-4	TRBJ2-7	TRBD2	TGTGCCAGCAGCCCCGGACTAGCGGGGACCAACTACGAGCAGTACTTC	CASSPGLAGTNYEQYF
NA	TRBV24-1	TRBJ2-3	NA	TGTGCCACCAGTGATGCGGGGACAGAGTCCACCACAGATACGCAGTATTTT	CATSDAGTESTTDTQYF
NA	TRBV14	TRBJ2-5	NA	TGTGCCAGCAGCCAAGGCAGTCCAGAGACCCAGTACTTC	CASSQGSPETQYF
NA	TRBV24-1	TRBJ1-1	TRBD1	TGTGCCACCAGTGACGACTGGACAGGGCCGAACACTGAAGCTTTCTTT	CATSDDWTGPNTEAFF
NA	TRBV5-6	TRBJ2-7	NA	TGTGCCAGCAGCACAACTACCGGCAGGATCGGGAACTTC	CASSTTTGRIGNF
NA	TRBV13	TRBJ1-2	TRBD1	TGTGCCAGCAGCTTGGGGACAGGGGGCGACGGTGGCTACACCTTC	CASSLGTGGDGGYTF
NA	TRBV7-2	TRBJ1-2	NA	TGTGCCAGCAGCTTAAAAGCGGGGGATGGCTACACCTTC	CASSLKAGDGYTF
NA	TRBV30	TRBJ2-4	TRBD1	TGTGCCTGGAGTCCACCCGACAGGGTCAACATTCAGTACTTC	CAWSPPDRVNIQYF
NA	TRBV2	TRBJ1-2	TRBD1	TGTGCCAGCAGTCCCAACCACGGGGCTGGACAGGGCTATGGCTACACCTTC	CASSPNHGAGQGYGYTF
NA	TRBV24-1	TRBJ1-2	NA	TGTGCCACCAGTGATTTGCAATCGGGAGATGGCTACACCTTC	CATSDLQSGDGYTF
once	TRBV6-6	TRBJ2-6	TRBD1	TGTGCCAGCAACCCACAGGGACAGGACTTCGACGTCCTGACTTTC	CASNPQGQDFDVLTF
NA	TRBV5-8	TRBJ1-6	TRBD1	TGTGCCAGCCTTCACAGGGGGATGGGCAATTCACCCCTCCACTTT	CASLHRGMGNSPLHF
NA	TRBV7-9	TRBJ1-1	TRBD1	TGTGCCAGCAGCTCCACTCCGGGACAGGGTAGCACTGAAGCTTTCTTT	CASSSTPGQGSTEAFF
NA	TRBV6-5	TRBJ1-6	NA	TGTGCCAGCAGTTACTCGATCGGGGTTTATTCACCCCTCCACTTT	CASSYSIGVYSPLHF
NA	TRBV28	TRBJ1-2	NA	TGTGCCAGCACCCTCGGGAGGGATGGCTACACCTTC	CASTLGRDGYTF
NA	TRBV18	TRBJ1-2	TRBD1	TGTGCCAGCTCACCGGAGAGGGGGCTCGGTGGCTACACCTTC	CASSPERGLGGYTF
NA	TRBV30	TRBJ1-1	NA	TGTGCCTGGAGTCGACGTCAGGGTGCGGAGAACACTGAAGCTTTCTTT	CAWSRRQGAENTEAFF
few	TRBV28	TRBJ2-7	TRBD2	TGTGCCAGCACCCCTGATAGTATTAGCGGGGGGGCCTACGAGCAGTACTTC	CASTPDSISGGAYEQYF
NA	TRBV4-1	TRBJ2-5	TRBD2	TGCGCCAGCAGAGGGCTAGCGGGGGTGAGTGGAGAGACCCAGTACTTC	CASRGLAGVSGETQYF
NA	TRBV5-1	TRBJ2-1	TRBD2	TGCGCCAGCAGCTTGAGTGTCGGGGGGGCCACTGAGCAGTTCTTC	CASSLSVGGATEQFF
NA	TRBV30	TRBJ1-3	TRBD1	TGTGCCTGGAGTTCGGACAGGGTGGCTTATGGAAACACCATATATTTT	CAWSSDRVAYGNTIYF
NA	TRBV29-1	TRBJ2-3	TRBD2	TGCAGCACAAGTCGGGAGGTGAGCACAGATACGCAGTATTTT	CSTSREVSTDTQYF
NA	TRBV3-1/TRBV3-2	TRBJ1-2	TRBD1	TGTGCCAGCAGCACCACCGGGACAGGGGGCTATGGCTACACCTTC	CASSTTGTGGYGYTF
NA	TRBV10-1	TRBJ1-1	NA	TGCGCCAGCAGTGAAGGGGGGAACACTGAAGCTTTCTTT	CASSEGGNTEAFF
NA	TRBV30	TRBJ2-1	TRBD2	TGTGCCTGGACTCAGCGGGGGGTTGTTTATGAGCAGTTCTTC	CAWTQRGVVYEQFF
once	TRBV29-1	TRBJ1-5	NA	TGCAGCGTGGGCAGCCCTAATCAGCCCCAGCATTTT	CSVGSPNQPQHF
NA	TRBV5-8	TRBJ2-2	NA	TGTGCCAGCAGCCGTGGTCTGGACGGGGGGCCCGACACCGGGGAGCTGTTTTTT	CASSRGLDGGPDTGELFF